These 15 T cell receptor beta chains were sequenced from one sample in a study of T-cell memory formation after mild COVID-19. TCRdb ran MiXCR on the 5' RACE reads and lists one entry per CDR3 protein. The sample has nearly 200,000 distinct CDR3 sequences, about 17% seen once. The sample was PBMCs or a T cell subset sorted from them (not recorded which). The receptors come from an adult woman who had mild COVID-19 (a few samples of this study predate the infection). Cell type and time point are not known.

In DNA form, the CDR3 reads TGCGCCAGCAGCGTCAGGGGACCAAACAATGAGCAGTTCTTC. This sequence encodes CASSVRGPNNEQFF. V is TRBV5-1 and J is TRBJ2-1; tentative D call: TRBD1 (6 bases). V was trimmed by 4 bases and J by 5 bases, leaving 13 bases between them. The CDR3 runs 14 residues. Germline CDR1 is SGHRS and CDR2 is YFSETQ.

The gene calls are TRBV5-6 and TRBJ2-3; 13 bases fit TRBD2. J lost 6 bases, V lost 0 bases, and 4 bases had no gene match. The CDR3 length is 16 residues. Germline V CDR1 and CDR2: SGHDT, YYEEEE. The CDR3 protein is CASSLGLAGGRDTQYF. The DNA of the CDR3 is TGTGCCAGCAGCTTGGGACTAGCGGGAGGCAGGGATACGCAGTATTTT.

This clonotype showed up just a few times. The genes are TRBV5-1 and TRBJ2-3; no clear D gene. Germline V gene data show CDR1 as SGHRS and CDR2 as YFSETQ. Trimming cost V 0 bases and J 4 bases, with 3 bases left between them. This CDR3 spans 12 amino acids. This CDR3 is CASSLASDTQYF. The DNA for the CDR3 is TGCGCCAGCAGCTTGGCCTCAGATACGCAGTATTTT.

The chain has TRBV12-3 or TRBV12-4 and TRBJ1-5; D is uncertain. V was cut by 5 bases and J by 9 bases, with 20 bases left in between. This CDR3 is 15 amino acids long. The CDR3 sequence: CASSVRLGSTGPQHF. The CDR3, as DNA: TGTGCCAGCAGTGTACGGCTAGGATCCACGGGGCCCCAGCATTTT.

As to this clonotype: Its ends do not fully match the called genes, so a read error is possible. This chain links TRBV7-7 with TRBJ2-2; D remains unclear. Germline CDR1 is SSHAT and CDR2 is FNYEAQ (reference sequence). The CDR3 sequence is 16 residues long. The CDR3 sequence: CASSPVVRSLTGELFF. The DNA of the CDR3 is TGTGCTAGCAGCCCAGTGGTACGCTCCCTCACCGGGGAGCTGTTTTTT.

The CDR3 DNA reads TGTGCCAGCAGTTTGGGGGGGGTAGGGGCGAACTATGGCTACACCTTC. Translating gives CASSLGGVGANYGYTF. This chain connects TRBV27 to TRBJ1-2, with D possibly being TRBD1 (5 bases). This CDR3 has 16 residues. CDR1 MNHEY and CDR2 SMNVEV come from the germline V gene (reference sequence). V was cut by 3 bases and J by 2 bases, with 16 bases left in between.

A single count supports this clonotype. The J gene is TRBJ2-5, the V gene TRBV9; D remains ambiguous. Trimming pared 4 bases from V and 3 bases from J, leaving 19 bases between. CDR1 is SGDLS, CDR2 YYNGEE, per germline. The CDR3 contains 16 residues. This CDR3 is CASSLKSSAWEETQYF. As DNA, the CDR3 is TGTGCCAGCAGCCTAAAGTCATCAGCGTGGGAAGAGACCCAGTACTTC.

This sequence joins TRBV5-1 and TRBJ1-6; 8 bases are shared with TRBD1. The CDR3 is 15 amino acids. The germline V gene has CDR1 SGHRS and CDR2 YFSETQ. With 0 bases clipped from V and 9 bases from J, the junction kept 5 bases outside the gene matches. This CDR3 is CASSLAGGQGSPLHF. As DNA, the CDR3 is TGCGCCAGCAGCTTGGCCGGTGGACAGGGTTCACCCCTCCACTTT.

V is TRBV4-3 and J is TRBJ1-2; D ambiguous. This CDR3 has 14 amino acids. V lost 0 bases to trimming and J lost 7 bases, with 12 bases between them. Germline V gene sequence: CDR1 LGHNA, CDR2 YSLEER. The CDR3 loop is CASSQDRLGGGYTF. CDR3 DNA: TGCGCCAGCAGCCAAGACAGGTTGGGAGGTGGCTACACCTTC.

This chain links TRBV6-5 with TRBJ2-2; D may match TRBD1 or TRBD2 (5 bases each). The CDR3 totals 16 residues. The V end lost 7 bases, the J end lost 4 bases, and 19 bases lay between the germline ends. In germline, CDR1 is MNHEY, CDR2 SVGAGI. This CDR3 reads CASNPAGGRATGELFF. CDR3 coding DNA: TGTGCCAGCAACCCCGCGGGCGGCAGGGCCACCGGGGAGCTGTTTTTT.

Here the CDR3 reads CSASRERYSAQPQHF. The CDR3 DNA is TGCAGTGCTAGTAGAGAGCGTTACAGTGCCCAGCCCCAGCATTTT. The chain is built from TRBV20-1 and TRBJ1-5, with no clear D. CDR1 and CDR2 (germline): DFQATT, SNEGSKA (reference sequence). The CDR3 consists of 15 residues. Trimming stripped 3 bases from V and 7 bases from J, with 19 bases between.

This clonotype was observed at least ten times. The V call is TRBV12-3 or TRBV12-4, the J call TRBJ1-1; no firm D call. Trimming shortened V by 1 base and J by 5 bases, and 8 bases separated the two germline ends. The CDR3 runs to 13 residues. CDR3 DNA sequence: TGTGCCAGCAGTTTAGGGACTGGGACTGAAGCTTTCTTT. This translates into CASSLGTGTEAFF.

The rearrangement links TRBV28 to TRBJ2-1; no definite D call. Looked up from germline, CDR1 is MDHEN and CDR2 is SYDVKM. This CDR3 contains 13 residues. Trimming removed 3 bases from V and 1 base from J, with 4 bases in between. CDR3 protein: CASSFQSYNEQFF. The CDR3 nucleotides are TGTGCCAGCAGTTTTCAGTCCTACAATGAGCAGTTCTTC.

This clonotype was detected only a few times. The J gene is TRBJ1-2, the V gene TRBV29-1; tentatively, D is TRBD1 (6 bases). CDR1 SQVTM and CDR2 ANQGSEA come from the germline V gene. The CDR3 runs to 13 residues. V dropped 4 bases and J dropped 6 bases, with 15 bases sitting between them. The CDR3 coding sequence is TGCAGCGTTGCTTTGGGGGGCACGGATGGCTACACCTTC. It translates to CSVALGGTDGYTF.

This clonotype was found a few times. The chain has TRBV6-5 and TRBJ2-7; 8 nucleotides agree with TRBD1. V lost 6 bases, J lost 4 bases, and 8 bases stayed unmatched. Germline V gene sequence: CDR1 MNHEY, CDR2 SVGAGI. There are 14 residues in the CDR3. The CDR3 nucleotides are TGTGCCAGCAGGACGGACAGGGCGTTTTACGAGCAGTACTTC. Encoded protein: CASRTDRAFYEQYF.